The T cell receptor (beta chain) under discussion was sequenced for a study of cytomegalovirus exposure and HLA in healthy donors (TCRdb year 2017). About the full investigation: An earlier analysis of several hundred of the donors reported approximately 270 Gb of sequence data and some 100 million unique TCR beta sequences from about 200 million T cells. An early release covering 500 to 750 HLA-typed donors comprised approximately 290 gigabases of sequencing data and tens of millions of unique TCR sequences. Of the 300 to 500 genotyped donors, less than 85% were placed in the genetic ancestry cluster associated with self-reported Caucasian donors. The study aimed to test whether cataloging public T cell receptors could reveal signatures of past pathogen exposure. The study profiled the T cell repertoires of hundreds of subjects by immunosequencing and related them to cytomegalovirus serostatus. A separate validation cohort of over a hundred different subjects was used in addition to the 666-subject first cohort. High-throughput TCR immunosequencing, statistical association of individual TCRs with disease status, and machine learning were combined to predict cytomegalovirus infection status. A later analysis re-examined previously published TCR beta repertoires from just over 650 donors and added high-resolution HLA genotyping to investigate patterns of TCR occurrence. In the later analysis, no new phenotypic data were used to find candidate immune exposures; instead, reliance was placed on TCR beta sequences and their occurrence across donors. An earlier analysis of some 600 of the donors applied high-throughput TCR beta sequencing to assess whether each TCR beta V gene segment acted as functional or pseudogenic. Donor age, sex, ethnicity and CMV serostatus were compiled alongside the repertoire data. Genome-wide SNP genotypes for about 65% of the roughly 700 donors were used in a later genetic analysis, which treated that subset as a discovery cohort. All discovery cohort repertoires had been generated using a single sequencing platform. HLA typing covered class I and class II loci at four-digit resolution. The number of typed donors differed by locus: roughly 620-630 for A, B, C, DRB1 and DQB1; 522 for DQA1; some 590 for DPA1; and some 450 for DPB1. About five DR-DQ haplotypes were handled as single units for association and clustering, since linkage in the cohort was strong. Across about 370 genotyped donors of the cohort, an average of approximately 240,000 unique TCR beta nucleotide sequences per donor were sequenced, and 15% to 20% of those sequences were non-productive.

Library creation used the immunoSEQ multiplex PCR assay. For the multiplex PCR, a mixture combining 60 forward primers for TCR Vbeta segments and 13 reverse primers for TCR Jbeta segments was used. The CDR3 region of rearranged TCR beta genes was amplified from genomic DNA with a multiplex PCR assay. The amplified TCR beta libraries were sequenced on the Illumina HiSeq System as 87-base-pair reads. In the original analysis: A later analysis counted some 74 million unique TCR beta chains across the 700 or so repertoires, and roughly 9.9 million of these chains were shared by at least two donors. To remove PCR and sequencing errors, raw reads were error-corrected and collapsed into unique sequences using a nearest-neighbor algorithm that merged closely related sequences. To assign V, D and J gene segments, CDR3 sequences were aligned to IMGT reference sequences. For a sequence to be retained, a match of at least six nucleotides to both a V gene segment and a J gene segment was required. A rearrangement counted as productive if the CDR3 had no stop codons and remained in frame with V and J, and every other rearrangement counted as non-productive. CDR3 was defined according to IMGT convention as the region running from the second conserved V-encoded cysteine to the conserved J-encoded phenylalanine. Sequences without an unambiguous match to a single V gene segment were excluded from the earlier analysis of about 630 of the donors. In an earlier analysis of a few hundred of the donors, a V segment was called functional when productive rearrangements were above 56.7%, and segregating when the standard deviation between donors exceeded 5%. A statistical classification framework was developed to diagnose cytomegalovirus status using the catalog of TCR beta chain sequences. In a later analysis, TCR nucleotide sequences were compared against IMGT/GENE-DB human TR gene sequences so that V and J genes could be assigned. In a later analysis, CDR3 sequences and most-parsimonious VDJ recombination scenarios were assigned using the TCRdist pipeline. In a later analysis, each TCR beta chain was defined by its CDR3 amino acid sequence together with its V-gene family, and reads without a unique V-gene family were excluded. As a way to deal with suspected cross-contamination and a sequencing artifact, a later analysis dropped 450 to 600 nucleotide sequences that were highly shared and had low generation probability. For each public chain, a later analysis derived a clonal expansion index from normalized ranks of inferred template counts within each repertoire. In a later analysis, generation probabilities were computed using a VDJ recombination model fitted to out-of-frame rearrangements, and the results were checked against IGoR. In a later analysis, hypergeometric tests were used to score TCR-TCR, TCR-HLA and TCR-CMV co-occurrence, with a repertoire-size bias correction applied to TCR pairs. In a later analysis, false discovery rates were estimated by permuting HLA or CMV assignments 20 times. In a later analysis, co-occurring TCRs were grouped with DBSCAN, and TCRdist sequence similarity was added when clustering was performed within HLA-allele-positive subsets. Repertoires with fewer than 30,000 or more than 120,000 public chains were left out of co-occurrence clustering, as were about 5 repertoires with anomalous nucleotide sharing. The table was pulled from immuneACCESS by TCRdb, which kept in-frame rearrangements only. Such tables lose some clones; where checked, under half of the loss comes from unresolved V genes, and the rest has no known cause. For V, J and clone size, that table is used; D and trimming come from the DNA. For this sample there are 99,000 or so clones; approximately 72% appear just once. The ten largest clones capture roughly 2.1% of the sample.

The cohort consisted of some 730 healthy bone marrow donors. At the time of sampling, every cohort member was nominally healthy, though immune exposures that went unrecorded were likely present. The donor tested CMV seronegative, placing the donor among the 350 or so seronegative members of the cohort. A peripheral blood sample was provided by each donor, and peripheral blood mononuclear cells were used for TCR beta sequencing. Genomic DNA was extracted from the blood cell samples with the Qiagen DNeasy Blood Extraction Kit. Comment on this clone: Its specific antigen is unknown. It has no much larger one-base neighbor in the sample; base qualities were not kept.

V drops 4 bases and J drops 0 bases, leaving 12 bases in between. Taken from the germline V gene (reference sequence), the CDR1 and CDR2 loops are MNHNY and SVGAGI. Its CDR3 holds 15 amino acids, cysteine through phenylalanine. The retained sequence is limited to the CDR3, 45 bases, with the frame set at the first base. What the research found in general, with its limitations: The only immune exposure information available for the cohort was CMV serostatus. Linkage disequilibrium might explain the correlated functional status among segregating V segments, but an unknown experimental factor could not be excluded. Most TCR sequences were seen in very few donors, while some public TCRs were found in many individuals. Because counts were too low, fewer than 20 rarely observed V segments, including chromosome 9 orphons, were excluded from the earlier analysis of several hundred of the donors. Roughly uniform sequencing depth across donors was assumed in presence/absence analyses, although this assumption may not hold. It was suggested by the authors that the approach could potentially be generalized to other disease states and immunological phenotypes. Several of the top co-occurrence clusters appeared to be linked to parvovirus B19, influenza, CMV and Epstein-Barr virus, according to a later analysis. Because HLA typing was unavailable for some donors at each locus, only the typed subset was used in association tests. Compared with equally common non-associated chains, HLA-associated TCR beta chains in a later analysis were more clonally expanded and had lower generation probabilities. According to a later analysis, TCR association rates differed among HLA loci, with DRB1 alleles showing the most associated TCRs and HLA-C alleles showing the fewest. A later analysis found that most CMV-associated TCR beta chains appeared HLA-restricted, with HLA associations seemingly driven largely by CMV exposure. A few of the identified cytomegalovirus-associated TCR beta chains were confirmed in vitro to be specific for cytomegalovirus antigens. In the study, 164 TCR beta chains were listed as associated with cytomegalovirus. Compared with the approximately 720-donor mean, donors in an Asian-associated ancestry cluster had fewer N-insertions in productive TCRs, according to a later genetic analysis. Because the 87-base-pair reads could not distinguish some IMGT-functional V segments, including TRBV6-2 and TRBV6-3, those segments were excluded. In this cohort, only TCR beta chains were sequenced, and detectable features were limited by the absence of alpha or paired-chain data. When HLA alleles, especially DR and DQ, strongly co-occurred, attributing TCR associations to individual alleles was difficult. V-gene and J-gene trimming of TCR beta chains was associated with a missense DCLRE1C variant in a later genetic analysis, and the association was replicated in an independent cohort. In a later analysis, about 17,000 TCR beta sequences were associated with specific HLA alleles at a false discovery rate of 0.05. A further reported finding was that TCR beta sequences accurately predicted the HLA-A and HLA-B alleles for most subjects in the first cohort. The classifier was reported to diagnose cytomegalovirus status with high specificity and sensitivity in both the original and validation cohorts. An earlier analysis of roughly 570 of the donors showed that most TCR beta V segments appeared in productive rearrangements either about 90% or about 30% of the time, which broadly matched IMGT annotations. A group of highly shared sequence variants was considered likely to be a technical artifact of the sequencing pipeline.

The rearranged chain carries TRBV6-6 and TRBJ2-5, with the D gene not confidently named. The sample taken for sequencing was PBMCs. The clonotype originates from a man under 40 in good health and CMV-seronegative. The DNA is TGTGCCAGCAGTTGGGCCGGAAAGTACCAAGAGACCCAGTACTTC. Its translation reads: CASSWAGKYQETQYF.